These T cell receptor beta chains were read from a single sample in a study of CD8 T cells in ankylosing spondylitis. TCRdb re-called the 5' RACE reads with MiXCR, one entry per CDR3 protein. Found here are 750,000 to 850,000 distinct CDR3 sequences, about 12% of them singletons; the top ten hold 0.51%. The sample taken for sequencing was blood, either unsorted or a sorted T cell fraction (not recorded which). The receptor set was obtained from a male donor with ankylosing spondylitis. The CDR3 runs from the conserved cysteine through the conserved F or W. Fields, in order: J gene, clone size, V gene, D gene, CDR3 DNA, CDR3 protein. D genes are given only for firm matches. Part of the rows lack a size; the others show once, few, many or a class for expanded clones.

>TRBJ2-7|.|TRBV4-2|TRBD1
TGTGCCAGCAGCCAAGATGGAGACAGGGGCCCCTCCTACGAGCAGTACTTC
CASSQDGDRGPSYEQYF
>TRBJ1-2|.|TRBV18|TRBD1
TGTGCCAGCTCACCCCTGGGACAGATCTATGGCTACACCTTC
CASSPLGQIYGYTF
>TRBJ1-2|few|TRBV10-3|.
TGTGCCATCAGTGAAAGGGGCCCTCACTATGGCTACACCTTC
CAISERGPHYGYTF
>TRBJ2-1|few|TRBV5-1|TRBD1
TGCGCCAGCAATCTAGGACAGGGAGAGTGGTCCTACAATGAGCAGTTCTTC
CASNLGQGEWSYNEQFF
>TRBJ2-1|many|TRBV5-6|.
TGTGCCAGCAGCCCTCAAGGGCGCTACAATGAGCAGTTCTTC
CASSPQGRYNEQFF
>TRBJ1-1|few|TRBV7-6|.
TGTGCCAGCGGGGGATCTTCGATGAACACTGAAGCTTTCTTT
CASGGSSMNTEAFF
>TRBJ1-2|few|TRBV7-8|TRBD1
TGTGCCAGCAGCTTCCGGGACAGGGTGTCTGGCTACACCTTC
CASSFRDRVSGYTF
>TRBJ2-3|.|TRBV10-2|.
TGCGCCAGCAGATTGCCCGCCACAGATACGCAGTATTTT
CASRLPATDTQYF
>TRBJ1-2|few|TRBV20-1|TRBD1
TGCAGTGCTAGAGATTACTGGGACAGGGGGCATGAAGATGGCTACACCTTC
CSARDYWDRGHEDGYTF
>TRBJ1-1|many|TRBV12-3/TRBV12-4|.
TGTGCCAGCAGTTTCCTCCGGGGATTAAGGACTGAAGCTTTCTTT
CASSFLRGLRTEAFF
>TRBJ1-2|many|TRBV20-1|.
TGCGCCGAAGCGGGGCGGGGGAACTATGGCTACACCTTC
CAEAGRGNYGYTF
>TRBJ2-6|few|TRBV20-1|.
TGCAGTGCCAACCCCCGAGAGGACTCTGGGGCCAACGTCCTGACTTTC
CSANPREDSGANVLTF
>TRBJ2-1|.|TRBV4-2|.
TGTGCCAGCAGCCATTCATGGGTGGGCAATGAGCAGTTCTTC
CASSHSWVGNEQFF
>TRBJ2-1|many|TRBV7-2|.
TGTGCCAGCAGCTTAATTCATGAGCAGTTCTTC
CASSLIHEQFF
>TRBJ2-3|many|TRBV29-1|TRBD1
TGCAGCGACGGACAGGGGAGCCCCTCTTCGTATTTT
CSDGQGSPSSYF
>TRBJ1-2|.|TRBV20-1|.
TGCAGTGCTAGTGATAATGTCTATGGCTACACCTTC
CSASDNVYGYTF
>TRBJ2-5|.|TRBV7-9|.
TGTGCCAGCAGCTTATACAGCCTAGAGACCCAGTACTTC
CASSLYSLETQYF
>TRBJ2-1|few|TRBV20-1|.
TGCAGTGCTACACAGGGCAATGAGCAGTTCTTC
CSATQGNEQFF
>TRBJ1-3|.|TRBV6-1|.
TGTGCCAGCAGACGATCTTGGGGTTCTGGAAACACCATATATTTT
CASRRSWGSGNTIYF
>TRBJ1-5|.|TRBV20-1|.
TGCAGTGCTCCGGTCGGGCTCAATCAGCCCCAGCATTTT
CSAPVGLNQPQHF
>TRBJ2-7|few|TRBV28|.
TGTGCCACCTATCCGGGACGGTACTACGAGCAGTACTTC
CATYPGRYYEQYF
>TRBJ1-1|few|TRBV11-2|.
TGTGCCAGCAGCCGAGGCCGGGGGGGAATGAACACTGAAGCTTTCTTT
CASSRGRGGMNTEAFF